The rows below give T cell receptor beta chains drawn from one sample of a study of blood T cells in healthy people across ages. Each CDR3 protein gets one entry after TCRdb re-called the 5' RACE reads with MiXCR. The sample holds about a million distinct CDR3 sequences, around 49% seen once. Source material: blood. Receptors originate from a man aged 25-45 years in good health. Both conserved end residues are part of each CDR3. Fields, in order: CDR3 length, J gene, V gene, D gene, clone size, CDR3 protein, CDR3 DNA. D genes are given only for firm matches. Some rows have no size entry. The others give once, few or many, or a class for an expanded clone.

13 | TRBJ2-1 | TRBV4-1 | - | few | CASRPAGTNEQFF | TGCGCCAGCAGGCCCGCCGGGACCAATGAGCAGTTCTTC
16 | TRBJ2-5 | TRBV24-1 | TRBD1 | few | CATSDSGTGVLETQYF | TGTGCCACCAGCGATTCCGGGACAGGGGTATTAGAGACCCAGTACTTC
15 | TRBJ2-7 | TRBV5-1 | - | - | CASSETERGTYEQYF | TGCGCCAGCAGCGAGACGGAAAGAGGGACCTACGAGCAGTACTTC
17 | TRBJ1-1 | TRBV5-1 | TRBD1 | - | CASSSRDRGQRGTEAFF | TGCGCCAGCAGCTCCCGGGACAGGGGGCAGCGCGGCACTGAAGCTTTCTTT
15 | TRBJ2-1 | TRBV6-5 | TRBD1 | few | CASSPRRQGYNEQFF | TGTGCCAGCAGTCCCCGGAGACAGGGGTACAATGAGCAGTTCTTC
13 | TRBJ2-2 | TRBV30 | - | - | CAWSRGETGELFF | TGTGCCTGGAGTAGGGGGGAAACCGGGGAGCTGTTTTTT
16 | TRBJ1-1 | TRBV6-5 | - | - | CTSSYLSGRLNTEAFF | TGTACCAGCAGTTACTTATCTGGCAGACTGAACACTGAAGCTTTCTTT
17 | TRBJ2-5 | TRBV7-9 | - | few | CASSSLLMVGGQETQYF | TGTGCCAGCAGCTCCCTTTTGATGGTGGGCGGGCAAGAGACCCAGTACTTC
15 | TRBJ2-7 | TRBV5-1 | - | - | CASSLRQAAGNEQYF | TGCGCCAGCAGCTTGCGGCAGGCGGCAGGGAATGAGCAGTACTTC
13 | TRBJ2-1 | TRBV5-1 | - | many | CASSFSAQNEQFF | TGCGCCAGCAGCTTTAGCGCCCAGAATGAGCAGTTCTTC
15 | TRBJ2-4 | TRBV6-5 | - | - | CASSYGGAGKNIQYF | TGTGCCAGCAGTTACGGAGGGGCTGGCAAAAACATTCAGTACTTC
17 | TRBJ2-1 | TRBV2 | TRBD2 | few | CASSPLAGGPHDNEQFF | TGTGCCAGCAGTCCCCTAGCGGGGGGCCCTCACGACAATGAGCAGTTCTTC
15 | TRBJ1-2 | TRBV12-3/TRBV12-4 | - | - | CASSLARGAAYGYTF | TGTGCCAGCAGTTTAGCCCGGGGAGCCGCCTATGGCTACACCTTC
16 | TRBJ2-7 | TRBV10-2 | TRBD2 | - | CASSDPSGRAPYEQYF | TGCGCCAGCAGTGACCCGAGCGGGAGGGCCCCCTACGAGCAGTACTTC
13 | TRBJ2-4 | TRBV6-5 | - | many | CASSYEGSNIQYF | TGTGCCAGCAGTTACGAGGGTTCAAACATTCAGTACTTC
12 | TRBJ2-5 | TRBV13 | - | few | CASSLNGETQYF | TGTGCCAGCAGCTTAAACGGGGAGACCCAGTACTTC
14 | TRBJ1-5 | TRBV5-1 | - | - | CASSLVGDNQPQHF | TGCGCCAGCAGCTTGGTGGGCGACAATCAGCCCCAGCATTTT
13 | TRBJ2-7 | TRBV29-1 | - | few | CSVDRTDSYEQYF | TGCAGCGTTGATCGGACAGACTCCTACGAGCAGTACTTC
15 | TRBJ2-2 | TRBV6-5 | - | - | CASSTGTENTGELFF | TGTGCCAGCAGTACAGGGACGGAAAACACCGGGGAGCTGTTTTTT
14 | TRBJ1-6 | TRBV2 | - | - | CASRAGSYNSPLHF | TGTGCCAGCAGGGCGGGGTCCTATAATTCACCCCTCCACTTT
14 | TRBJ1-5 | TRBV6-2/TRBV6-3 | - | many | CASSYLSGNQPQHF | TGTGCCAGCAGTTACCTGTCAGGAAATCAGCCCCAGCATTTT
15 | TRBJ2-7 | TRBV7-6 | - | - | CASSPRTDTGYEQYF | TGTGCCAGCAGCCCCCGGACGGATACAGGCTACGAGCAGTACTTC
15 | TRBJ2-7 | TRBV21-1 | - | - | CASSPWARAYNEQYF | TGTGCCAGCAGTCCATGGGCTCGCGCATACAATGAGCAGTACTTC
16 | TRBJ1-5 | TRBV20-1 | TRBD1 | - | CSARELTGVQDQPQHF | TGCAGTGCTAGAGAGTTGACAGGGGTGCAAGATCAGCCCCAGCATTTT
14 | TRBJ1-5 | TRBV30 | - | once | CAWSVGGAGQPQHF | TGTGCCTGGAGTGTCGGGGGCGCAGGACAGCCCCAGCATTTT